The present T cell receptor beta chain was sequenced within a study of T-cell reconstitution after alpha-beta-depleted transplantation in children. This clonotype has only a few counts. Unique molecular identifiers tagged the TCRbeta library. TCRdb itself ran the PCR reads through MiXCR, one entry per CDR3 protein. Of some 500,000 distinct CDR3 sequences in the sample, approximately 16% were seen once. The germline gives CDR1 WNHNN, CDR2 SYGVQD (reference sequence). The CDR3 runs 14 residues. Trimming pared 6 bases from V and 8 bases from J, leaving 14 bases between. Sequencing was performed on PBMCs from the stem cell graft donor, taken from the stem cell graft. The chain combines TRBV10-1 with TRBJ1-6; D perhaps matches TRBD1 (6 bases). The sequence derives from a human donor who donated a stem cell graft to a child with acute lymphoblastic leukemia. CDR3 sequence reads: CASRAGTLYSPLHF. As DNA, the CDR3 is TGCGCCAGCAGGGCCGGGACATTATATTCACCCCTCCACTTT.